This T cell receptor beta chain comes out of a study of blood T cell repertoires in COVID-19. In the study overall: Donors in the United States, Italy and Spain gave samples during acute or convalescent COVID-19. PBMCs, B-cell-depleted T cells, or T cells provided the cDNA or gDNA that made up the material.

In the original processing: How many nucleated cells were present was estimated from reference gene primer amplification. Method: immunoSEQ multiplex PCR; TCRdb's copy keeps in-frame clones and lacks some. That table is the source of V, J and clone size, and D and trimming were worked out from the DNA. The table has around 100,000 clones, about 80% seen once. Germline V lookup: CDR1 DFQATT, CDR2 SNEGSKA (reference sequence). This CDR3 comprises 11 residues. Trimming took off 4 bases at V and 11 bases at J, with 14 bases between the two ends. The receptor was isolated from a woman between 65 and 79 years old with acute or convalescent COVID-19. The chain uses TRBV20-1 and TRBJ1-1; D unresolved. Material: peripheral blood. The CDR3 DNA is TGCAGTGCTACGAATCGAAAGAGGGCTTTCTTT. Its translation is CSATNRKRAFF.